Below are 27 T cell receptor beta chains sequenced from a single sample in a study of cytomegalovirus exposure and HLA in healthy donors. Primers included in the PCR were 60 Vbeta and 13 Jbeta primers. TCRdb's table, derived via immunoSEQ multiplex PCR, lists solely in-frame clones and lacks some. The sample records just over 200,000 clones, roughly three quarters being singletons. The sample comprised PBMCs. These receptors were collected from a man aged 45-60 years in good health and CMV-seronegative.

The chain uses TRBV10-3 and TRBJ2-7, with D possibly TRBD1 on 6 matching bases. The ends were cut back, 0 bases at V and 7 bases at J, with 16 bases in the middle. This CDR3 contains 15 residues. Germline lookup yields CDR1 ENHRY and CDR2 SYGVKD. The DNA for the CDR3 is TGTGCCATCAGTGAGTCGCAGGGGCCAACTGGGGAGCAGTACTTC. It encodes CAISESQGPTGEQYF.

This rearrangement joins TRBV19 to TRBJ2-3; the match to TRBD2 covers 10 bases. The length of the CDR3 is 17 residues. With 5 bases clipped from V and 3 bases from J, the junction kept 11 bases outside the gene matches. Germline V gives CDR1 LNHDA, CDR2 SQIVND (reference sequence). The CDR3 DNA follows: TGTGCCAGTAGTCTCGGGGTAGCGGGAGGAGGAACAGATACGCAGTATTTT. It translates to CASSLGVAGGGTDTQYF.

This chain connects TRBV30 to TRBJ1-1, with D hard to call. The germline gives CDR1 GTSNPN, CDR2 SVGIG (reference sequence). V lost 0 bases and J 9 bases, leaving 11 bases between the germline ends. CDR3 length: 12 amino acids. CDR3 DNA: TGTGCCTGGAGTGTAATTGGGCCTCAAGCTTTCTTT. It codes for CAWSVIGPQAFF.

The CDR3 here is CASSVSGSPGNTIYF. In DNA form, the CDR3 reads TGTGCCAGCAGCGTATCTGGCAGTCCAGGAAACACCATATATTTT. The gene calls are TRBV9 and TRBJ1-3, with unresolved D. CDR3 length: 15 amino acids. The germline V and J ends were trimmed by 1 base and 4 bases, with 12 bases remaining between them. Germline V gives CDR1 SGDLS, CDR2 YYNGEE. Drawing the rest from reference TRBV9 and TRBJ1-3, the complete variable domain is DSGVTQTPKHLITATGQRVTLRCSPRSGDLSVYWYQQSLDQGLQFLIQYYNGEERAKGNILERFSAQQFPDLHSELNLSSLELGDSALYFCASSVSGSPGNTIYFGEGSWLTVV.

This chain uses TRBV19 with TRBJ2-7, with D unclear. Trimming removed 5 bases from V and 2 bases from J, with 7 bases in between. CDR1 LNHDA and CDR2 SQIVND come from the germline V gene (reference sequence). CDR3 length: 12 residues. CDR3 residues: CASSSIAYEQYF. CDR3 bases: TGTGCCAGTAGTTCTATCGCCTACGAGCAGTACTTC.

This rearrangement joins TRBV2 to TRBJ2-3; 8 bases fit TRBD2. The CDR3 loop spans 14 amino acids. CDR1 and CDR2 from the germline V gene are SNHLY and FYNNEI. V lost 5 bases to trimming and J lost 4 bases; unmatched junction nucleotides: 5. The CDR3 protein is CASSSSGNPDTQYF. For the CDR3, the DNA is TGTGCCAGCAGTAGTAGCGGGAATCCAGATACGCAGTATTTT.

V is TRBV4-1 and J is TRBJ2-3, with TRBD1 matching over 9 bases. The CDR3 covers 17 residues. Germline loops: CDR1 MGHRA, CDR2 YSYEKL. V shed 4 bases, J shed 3 bases, and the junction held 11 bases outside the gene matches. CDR3 sequence reads: CASSRVGGTGPTDTQYF. For the CDR3, the DNA is TGCGCCAGCAGCCGGGTAGGTGGGACAGGGCCAACAGATACGCAGTATTTT.

As concerns this clone: Other DNA sequences in the same sample also yield this CDR3. The chain is built from TRBV19 and TRBJ2-1, with TRBD2 matching 11 bases. The CDR3 contains 15 residues. CDR1 and CDR2 (germline): LNHDA, SQIVND (reference sequence). J gave up 4 bases and V 3 bases, and 2 bases lay outside the gene matches. This chain's CDR3 is CASSIGTSGYNEQFF. CDR3 DNA: TGTGCCAGTAGTATCGGGACTAGCGGATACAATGAGCAGTTCTTC.

V gene TRBV5-1 combines with J gene TRBJ2-1; 13 nucleotides match TRBD2. The V gene end was trimmed by 5 bases and the J gene end by 5 bases; junction bases not matched to a gene: 7. From germline, CDR1 is SGHRS and CDR2 YFSETQ. The CDR3 has 16 amino acids. CDR3 sequence (DNA): TGCGCCAGCAGGCCTCCCGGGACTAGCGGGAACAATGAGCAGTTCTTC. Encoded protein: CASRPPGTSGNNEQFF.

The V gene is TRBV28, the J gene TRBJ1-6; tentative D call: TRBD1 (5 bases). Germline V gene data show CDR1 as MDHEN and CDR2 as SYDVKM. This CDR3 has 14 residues. V gave up 7 bases and J gave up 7 bases, with 14 bases separating them. CDR3 in amino acids: CASNPGTANSPLHF. Written as DNA, the CDR3 is TGTGCCAGCAACCCCGGGACTGCAAATTCACCCCTCCACTTT.

V and J are TRBV15 and TRBJ2-5, with D possibly being TRBD2 (7 bases). This CDR3 region has 14 residues. Germline V gives CDR1 LNHNV, CDR2 YYDKDF (reference sequence). V was shortened by 3 bases and J by 4 bases, with 12 bases between the two germline ends. The CDR3 DNA follows: TGTGCCACCAGCAGTTTACGGGGGGCAGAGACCCAGTACTTC. Its translation is CATSSLRGAETQYF.

The chain joins TRBV28 to TRBJ2-1; 9 bases are a match to TRBD2. CDR3 length: 17 residues. V trimming: 5 bases; J trimming: 0 bases; junction bases outside the gene matches: 8. Germline V gene data show CDR1 as MDHEN and CDR2 as SYDVKM. DNA of the CDR3: TGTGCCAGCAGTGCTACTAGCGGGCTGAGCTCCTACAATGAGCAGTTCTTC. Its translation is CASSATSGLSSYNEQFF.

The J gene is TRBJ2-3, the V gene TRBV28; 16 nucleotides line up with TRBD2. This CDR3 has 18 residues. After removal of 8 bases from V and 0 bases from J, the junction contained 8 bases not matched to a gene. The germline V gene encodes CDR1 MDHEN and CDR2 SYDVKM. Written as DNA, the CDR3 is TGTGCCAGCGGAAAGGGACTAGCGGGAGGGATTAGCACAGATACGCAGTATTTT. This sequence encodes CASGKGLAGGISTDTQYF.

The chain employs TRBV27 and TRBJ2-7, with 7 bases fitting TRBD2. The CDR3 is made up of 15 amino acids. CDR1 and CDR2 from the germline V gene are MNHEY and SMNVEV (reference sequence). Unmatched junction bases numbered 7, after V lost 3 bases and J lost 2 bases. The CDR3 DNA follows: TGTGCCAGCAGTTTCGGTTTGGCGGGAGCCTACGAGCAGTACTTC. Translation gives CASSFGLAGAYEQYF.

Notes on this clone: A read error may produce the germline difference seen at one junction end. CDR3 protein: CSSSVNVRSTIPETQYF. In DNA, the CDR3 is TGTTCCAGCAGCGTTAACGTCCGATCCACAATCCCGGAGACCCAGTACTTC. The J gene is TRBJ2-5, the V gene TRBV7-9; no clear D gene. Germline V lookup: CDR1 SEHNR, CDR2 FQNEAQ (reference sequence). The CDR3 has 17 amino acids. Drawing the rest from reference TRBV7-9 and TRBJ2-5, the complete variable domain is DTGVSQNPRHKITKRGQNVTFRCDPISEHNRLYWYRQTLGQGPEFLTYFQNEAQLEKSRLLSDRFSAERPKGSFSTLEIQRTEQGDSAMYLCSSSVNVRSTIPETQYFGPGTRLLVL.

This chain uses TRBV6-5 with TRBJ2-5, with D maybe TRBD1 (5 bases). CDR1 is MNHEY and CDR2 is SVGAGI in the germline V gene. Between the trimmed V and J ends, which lost 5 bases and 4 bases, there was a span of 5 bases. The CDR3 is 11 amino acids. The CDR3 nucleotides read TGTGCCAGCAGTCAGGGAGAGACCCAGTACTTC. Encoded protein: CASSQGETQYF.

This chain links TRBV28 with TRBJ2-7, with 10 nucleotides matching TRBD1. Per the germline V gene, CDR1 is MDHEN and CDR2 is SYDVKM. CDR3 size: 14 residues. Unmatched junction bases numbered 4, after V lost 7 bases and J lost 1 base. For the CDR3, the DNA is TGTGCCAGCATACCGGGACAGGGGTCCTACGAGCAGTACTTC. Protein: CASIPGQGSYEQYF.

CDR3 amino acids: CASSSTGTLNTEAFF. In DNA, the CDR3 is TGTGCCAGCAGTTCAACCGGGACATTGAACACTGAAGCTTTCTTT. This sequence joins TRBV28 and TRBJ1-1, with D tentatively TRBD1 (6 bases). Germline V gene lookup returns CDR1 MDHEN and CDR2 SYDVKM. The germline V and J ends were trimmed by 4 bases and 0 bases, with 12 bases remaining between them. The CDR3 spans 15 residues.

This clone was recorded once. This chain uses TRBV19 with TRBJ2-2; the match to TRBD2 covers 10 bases. Trimming removed 4 bases from V and 1 base from J; junction bases left unmatched: 3. The CDR3 runs to 16 residues. CDR1 and CDR2 from the germline V gene are LNHDA and SQIVND (reference sequence). The CDR3 region has the DNA TGTGCCAGTAGTACCAGGACTAGCGGGAACACCGGGGAGCTGTTTTTT. This sequence encodes CASSTRTSGNTGELFF.

The V and J genes are TRBV2 and TRBJ2-7, with 10 bases lining up with TRBD1. The CDR3 runs to 14 residues. Germline loops: CDR1 SNHLY, CDR2 FYNNEI. V lost 5 bases, J lost 5 bases, and 6 bases stayed unmatched. CDR3 protein: CASSIDRGLNEQYF. CDR3 coding DNA: TGTGCCAGCAGTATAGACAGGGGGCTCAACGAGCAGTACTTC.

This rearrangement joins TRBV5-1 to TRBJ2-1; TRBD2 aligns across 13 bases. The CDR3 extends over 15 amino acids. The germline V gene encodes CDR1 SGHRS and CDR2 YFSETQ. Germline trimming cut 0 bases from V and 10 bases from J; bases unmatched to any gene: 4. DNA of the CDR3: TGCGCCAGCAGCTTGGTACTAGCGGGAGGGGGGGAGCAGTTCTTC. It translates to CASSLVLAGGGEQFF. Combining the CDR3 with reference TRBV5-1 and TRBJ2-1 gives the whole variable domain KAGVTQTPRYLIKTRGQQVTLSCSPISGHRSVSWYQQTPGQGLQFLFEYFSETQRNKGNFPGRFSGRQFSNSRSEMNVSTLELGDSALYLCASSLVLAGGGEQFFGPGTRLTVL.

V is TRBV5-4 and J is TRBJ1-1; 7 bases are shared with TRBD1. This CDR3 region has 16 residues. Looked up from germline, CDR1 is SGHNT and CDR2 is YYREEE (reference sequence). J gave up 2 bases and V 4 bases, and 11 bases lay outside the gene matches. The CDR3 is CASSPVHQGGNTEAFF. The CDR3, as DNA: TGTGCCAGCAGCCCCGTGCATCAGGGGGGTAACACTGAAGCTTTCTTT. The full variable domain, with the rest looked up from reference TRBV5-4 and TRBJ1-1, is ETGVTQSPTHLIKTRGQQVTLRCSSQSGHNTVSWYQQALGQGPQFIFQYYREEENGRGNFPPRFSGLQFPNYSSELNVNALELDDSALYLCASSPVHQGGNTEAFFGQGTRLTVV.

This clone was seen a handful of times. The chain is built from TRBV7-3 and TRBJ2-1, with 10 bases identical to TRBD2. Germline CDR1 is SGHTA and CDR2 is FQGTGA. V shed 5 bases and J 7 bases; nucleotides not matched to a gene: 5. There are 14 residues in the CDR3. In nucleotides, the CDR3 is TGTGCCAGCAGCCTAGCGGGAGTTGTTAATGAGCAGTTCTTC. Protein: CASSLAGVVNEQFF.

This CDR3 reads CSARPGIDYEQYF. As DNA, the CDR3 is TGCAGCGCCCGCCCCGGGATCGACTACGAGCAGTACTTC. The chain combines TRBV29-1 with TRBJ2-7, with a tentative D call TRBD2 (5 bases). CDR1 and CDR2 from the germline V gene are SQVTM and ANQGSEA. This CDR3 is 13 amino acids long. V lost 7 bases, J lost 3 bases, and 16 bases lay in between.

This clone was seen only once. J is TRBJ2-7 and V is TRBV11-2; 7 bases fit TRBD1. There are 14 residues in the CDR3. Germline CDR1 is SGHAT and CDR2 is FQNNGV. V lost 5 bases, J lost 3 bases, and 7 bases stayed unmatched. In nucleotides, the CDR3 is TGTGCCAGCAGCCCGACAGGGAACCTCTACGAGCAGTACTTC. Its translation: CASSPTGNLYEQYF.

This clone was seen a single time. This chain uses TRBV5-6 with TRBJ2-3, with TRBD2 matching 15 bases. The CDR3 covers 16 residues. The germline gives CDR1 SGHDT, CDR2 YYEEEE. Trimming at V came to 5 bases and at J to 4 bases, leaving 5 bases not matched to a gene. The CDR3 loop is CASRPRTSGRADTQYF. CDR3 coding DNA: TGTGCCAGCAGGCCGCGGACTAGCGGGAGGGCAGATACGCAGTATTTT.

About this clone: The same CDR3 also results from other DNA sequences found in this sample. This sequence joins TRBV5-1 and TRBJ2-5, with 8 bases that match TRBD1. Per the germline V gene, CDR1 is SGHRS and CDR2 is YFSETQ. V shed 4 bases, J shed 4 bases, and the junction held 9 bases outside the gene matches. There are 15 residues in the CDR3. CDR3 coding DNA: TGCGCCAGCAGCCGGGACAGGCATTCGGGAGAGACCCAGTACTTC. Its translation: CASSRDRHSGETQYF.